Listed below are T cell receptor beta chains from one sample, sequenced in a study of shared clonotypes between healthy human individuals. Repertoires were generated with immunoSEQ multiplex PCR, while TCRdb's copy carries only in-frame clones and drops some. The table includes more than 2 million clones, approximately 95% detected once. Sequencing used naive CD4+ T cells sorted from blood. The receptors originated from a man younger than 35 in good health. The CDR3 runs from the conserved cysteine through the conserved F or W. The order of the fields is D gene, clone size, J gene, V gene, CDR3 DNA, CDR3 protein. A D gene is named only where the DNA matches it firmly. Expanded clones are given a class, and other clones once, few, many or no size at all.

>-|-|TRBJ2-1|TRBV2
TGTGCCAGCACACGGGCTAGGTACAATGAGCAGTTCTTC
CASTRARYNEQFF
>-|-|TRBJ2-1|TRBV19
TGTGCCAGTAGTACGGGGAGGAGCGGCGATGAGCAGTTCTTC
CASSTGRSGDEQFF
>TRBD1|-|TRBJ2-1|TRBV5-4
TGTGCCAGCAGCTTAGTAGGGGGCGCAGCCAATGAGCAGTTCTTC
CASSLVGGAANEQFF
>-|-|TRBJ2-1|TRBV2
TGTGCCACCTCTCGGGTTAGGGGGACCACCTACAATGAGCAGTTCTTC
CATSRVRGTTYNEQFF
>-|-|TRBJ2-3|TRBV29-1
TGCAGCGTTGAAGTTGCCTTTCTTATTTCCAGGCCTACAGATACGCAGTATTTT
CSVEVAFLISRPTDTQYF
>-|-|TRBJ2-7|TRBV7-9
TGTGCCAGCAGCCCATTGGACCTTTTGACGGACTTC
CASSPLDLLTDF
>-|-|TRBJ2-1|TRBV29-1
TGCAGCGTGGCGGGGCGGGCGTCCTACAATGAGCAGTTCTTC
CSVAGRASYNEQFF
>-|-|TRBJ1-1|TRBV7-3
TGTGCCAGCAGCTCCTCGGTGGATGGGACTGAAGCTTTCTTT
CASSSSVDGTEAFF
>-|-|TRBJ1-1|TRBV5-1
TGCGCCAGCAGCAACTCAGCAGGGGAAAGGGGTATCATAGCTTTCTTT
CASSNSAGERGIIAFF
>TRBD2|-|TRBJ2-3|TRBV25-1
TGTGCCAGCAGTCCCAGCGGGGGGACAGATACGCAGTATTTT
CASSPSGGTDTQYF
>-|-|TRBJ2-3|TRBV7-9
TGTGCCAGCAGCAACACGGTGCCAGATACGCAGTATTTT
CASSNTVPDTQYF
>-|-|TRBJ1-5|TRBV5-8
TGTGCCAGCAGCTTGGTGCTACTACGGGTCAATCAGCCCCAGCATTTT
CASSLVLLRVNQPQHF
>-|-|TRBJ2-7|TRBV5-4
TGTGCCAGCAGCTTGAAGACCGCCTACGAGCAGTACTTC
CASSLKTAYEQYF
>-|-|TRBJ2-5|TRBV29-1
TGCAGCGTTGAAGAAAGTCCTCCGAAGATCGTGGAGACCCAGTACTTC
CSVEESPPKIVETQYF
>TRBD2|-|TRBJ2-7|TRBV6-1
TGTGCCAGCATCTCGTTAGCGGGGACCGGGCAGTACTTC
CASISLAGTGQYF
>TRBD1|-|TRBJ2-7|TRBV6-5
TGTGCCAGCAGTTGGGGACAGGGGCTATCCTACGAGCAGTACTTC
CASSWGQGLSYEQYF
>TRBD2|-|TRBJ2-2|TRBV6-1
TGTGCCAGCAGTGATGTAGCGGGCTGGACCGGGGAGCTGTTTTTT
CASSDVAGWTGELFF
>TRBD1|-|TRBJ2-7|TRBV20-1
TGCAGTGCTAACAGGGGCGGGGAGCAGTACTTC
CSANRGGEQYF
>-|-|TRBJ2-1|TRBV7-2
TGTGCCAGCAGCTCGGGAGGGACAGGGTTGTACAATGAGCAGTTCTTC
CASSSGGTGLYNEQFF
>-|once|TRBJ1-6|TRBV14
TGTGCCAGCAGCCAGTCTCGACTCCGAGGGGAGAATTCACCCCTCCACTTT
CASSQSRLRGENSPLHF
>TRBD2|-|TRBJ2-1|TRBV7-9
TGTGCCAGCAGCTCAAGCGGGAGCGGGAGCTCCTACAATGAGCAGTTCTTC
CASSSSGSGSSYNEQFF
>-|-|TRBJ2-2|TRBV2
TGTGCCAGCGTTAAATTGGCCGGGGAGCTGTTTTTT
CASVKLAGELFF
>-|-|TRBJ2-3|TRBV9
TGTGCCAGCAGCGTAGGGCAGCTACTATCAGATACGCAGTATTTT
CASSVGQLLSDTQYF